A single T cell receptor (beta chain) is shown here with its context. Its cognate antigen has yet to be identified. No much larger clonotype is one base removed from it; base qualities were not supplied. The germline V gene provides CDR1 SGDLS and CDR2 YYNGEE. The CDR3 runs 15 amino acids, cysteine and phenylalanine included. Only CDR3 DNA remains: 45 bases, in frame from the first base. Relative to germline, V is 0 bases shorter and J is 2 bases shorter, with 12 bases between their ends. Preparation of the library involved PCR. The instrument given in TCRdb is Illumina HiSeq 2500. TCR libraries were prepared with molecular barcoding, using unique molecular identifiers to normalize TCRbeta repertoire quantification. TCRdb reprocessing: public reads trimmed at Q25 with fastp, clones called with MiXCR, in-frame beta chains kept. For every CDR3 protein sequence, its rows merge into one entry that carries the most common genes and DNA. The sample contains 800,000 to 1,000,000 distinct CDR3 sequences, less than 30% of them found a single time. The ten largest clonotypes hold around 30% of the sample.

In the paper's terms, the treatment or condition label means: allogeneic hematopoietic cell transplantation with graft depleted of TCRalphabeta T cells and CD19 B cells. The transplant recipients were children given TCRalphabeta/CD19-depleted allogeneic hematopoietic cell grafts. This specimen belongs to a study of T-cell reconstitution after alpha-beta-depleted transplantation in children (dated by TCRdb to between 2015 and 2016). About the investigation overall: T-cell immune reconstitution after TCRalphabeta/CD19-depleted allogeneic hematopoietic cell transplantation in children was quantitatively tracked in the study by means of TCR repertoire profiling.

Overall study outcomes, separate from this receptor: The apparently early alphabetaT-cell count recovery about two months after transplant was reportedly dependent on only several hundred rapidly expanded clones derived from non-depleted graft cells. In some patients, the high TCRbeta diversity seen at day 60 was put down to recipient T cells and intrathymic progenitors that had survived conditioning. Over subsequent months, a decline in hyperexpanded clone frequencies was noted, and after one year, T-cell counts and TCRbeta diversity were mostly ascribed to newly produced T cells.

This sequence uses TRBV9 and TRBJ2-7; the D gene could be either TRBD1 or TRBD2, each agreeing at 5 bases. The specimen was PBMCs, mostly from graft donor cells, collected 360 days after TCRalphabeta/CD19-depleted stem cell transplant. This clonotype was obtained from a boy under two years old who had a stem cell transplant for SCID, so the T cells may come from the graft donor. The CDR3 in this case is CASSVGEGPTYEQYF. The bases are TGTGCCAGCAGCGTAGGAGAGGGACCTACCTACGAGCAGTACTTC. Extended through the reference TRBV9 and TRBJ2-7 proteins, this CDR3 yields the full variable domain: DSGVTQTPKHLITATGQRVTLRCSPRSGDLSVYWYQQSLDQGLQFLIQYYNGEERAKGNILERFSAQQFPDLHSELNLSSLELGDSALYFCASSVGEGPTYEQYFGPGTRLTVT.